This T cell receptor beta chain was sequenced in a study of tumor and adjacent non-tumor tissue in lung cancer. Study outcomes and limitations: Tumor TCR diversity, when higher, was linked to shorter survival. Tumor tissue had significantly higher TCR diversity than normal lung.

Points on this clonotype: Its cognate antigen is unknown.

TCRbeta libraries were built with three rounds of nested PCR, modified from ARM-PCR. TCRdb redid the calling of the multiplex PCR reads with MiXCR, one entry per CDR3 protein. The sample consists of about 110,000 distinct CDR3 sequences, around 57% of them appearing once. This CDR3 has 16 amino acids. Germline V lookup: CDR1 MNHEY, CDR2 SVGEGT. Trimming cost V 0 bases and J 12 bases, with 21 bases left between them. RNA was extracted from bulk tissue without any cell sorting. Distant lung tissue was collected more than 3 cm away from the tumor edge. Between August and November 2014, newly diagnosed, chemotherapy-naive lung cancer patients underwent thoracic surgery in China.

The sequencing sample was made of distant non-tumor lung tissue. The rearrangement links TRBV6-2 or TRBV6-3 to TRBJ2-1, with a tentative D call TRBD2 (5 bases). The receptor comes from a man between 60 and 70 years old with non-small cell lung cancer. DNA for the CDR3: TGTGCCAGCAGTTACTCGGGTCACGGACTGGCGGATGTGCAGTTCTTC. Its translation: CASSYSGHGLADVQFF.